This T cell receptor (beta chain) was profiled in a study of shared clonotypes between healthy human individuals. Some clones are missing from TCRdb's copy, which holds only in-frame ones; the method was immunoSEQ multiplex PCR. The sample consists of more than 1.2 million clones, 98% of them appearing once. The CDR3 sequence is 14 residues long. The germline V gene has CDR1 SGDLS and CDR2 YYNGEE. The V end lost 3 bases, the J end lost 2 bases, and 10 bases lay between the germline ends. The receptor was derived from a man aged 25 to 40 in good health. Sequenced input: naive CD4+ T cells sorted from blood. Subset given: CD45RA+ positively selected. This chain uses TRBV9 with TRBJ2-3; D remains unclear. The CDR3 DNA sequence: TGTGCCAGCAGCGCGCCCGGATTCACAGATACGCAGTATTTT. Its protein product is CASSAPGFTDTQYF.